This TCR beta chain was recorded in a study of blood T cell repertoires in COVID-19. Study in general: The origin of the acute and convalescent COVID-19 samples was the United States, Italy and Spain. T cells, B-cell-depleted T cells, or PBMCs supplied cDNA or gDNA.

Original processing notes: Cell counts per sample came from amplifying reference gene primers. TCRdb keeps only in-frame clones here, not all; method: immunoSEQ multiplex PCR. V, J and clone size are those of that table, while D and trimming were read from the DNA. In the table there are 130,000 or so clones, about 86% of which are singletons. Sample: peripheral blood. The sequence derives from a woman aged 55-69 years with active or convalescent COVID-19.

The CDR3 nucleotides are TGCGCCAGCAGCCCGGGACAGGGAACCACTGAAGCTTTCTTT. Its protein is CASSPGQGTTEAFF. The rearrangement links TRBV4-1 to TRBJ1-1; TRBD1 agrees at 9 bases. In germline, CDR1 is MGHRA, CDR2 YSYEKL. The V gene end was trimmed by 4 bases and the J gene end by 4 bases; junction bases not matched to a gene: 4. This CDR3 comprises 14 residues.